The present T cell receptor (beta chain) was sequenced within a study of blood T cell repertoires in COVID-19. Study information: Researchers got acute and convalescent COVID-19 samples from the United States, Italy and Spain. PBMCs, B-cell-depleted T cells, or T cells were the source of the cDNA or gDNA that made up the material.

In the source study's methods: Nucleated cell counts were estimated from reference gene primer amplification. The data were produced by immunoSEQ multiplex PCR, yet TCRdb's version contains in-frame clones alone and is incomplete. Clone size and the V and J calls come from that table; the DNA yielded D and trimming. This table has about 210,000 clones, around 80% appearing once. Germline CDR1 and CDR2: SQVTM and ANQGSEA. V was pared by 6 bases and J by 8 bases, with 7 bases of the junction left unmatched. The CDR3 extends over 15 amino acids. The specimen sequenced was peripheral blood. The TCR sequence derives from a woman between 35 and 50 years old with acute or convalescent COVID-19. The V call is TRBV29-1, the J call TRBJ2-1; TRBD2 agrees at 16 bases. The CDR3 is CSVETGTSGRDEQFF. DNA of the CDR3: TGCAGCGTGGAAACCGGGACTAGCGGGAGGGATGAGCAGTTCTTC.